This is a list of T cell receptor beta chains from one sample in a study of human T cells and chemical hapten exposure. TCRdb recomputed calls from the RACE reads with MiXCR, one row per CDR3 protein. This table holds roughly 52,000 distinct CDR3 sequences, approximately 11% found once. Source: whole blood, taken in connection with sensitization to the hapten diphenylcyclopropenone (DPC). These receptors were collected from a woman aged 40 to 50 with alopecia areata. Some clones in this sample may be carry-over from other donors' samples. The CDR3 runs from the conserved cysteine through the conserved F or W. A D gene is named only where the DNA matches it firmly. Size tells how often a clone was seen (once, few, many) or the class of an expanded clone, and some rows leave it out.

d_gene,abundance,v_gene,j_gene,CDR3nt,CDR3aa
TRBD1,many,TRBV2,TRBJ2-7,TGTGCCAGCGGGACAGGGCTCGTCGGCGAGCAGTACTTC,CASGTGLVGEQYF
TRBD1,many,TRBV5-1,TRBJ2-7,TGCGCCAGCAGCCCGACACAGGGGTTCGAGCAGTACTTC,CASSPTQGFEQYF
-,-,TRBV5-4,TRBJ2-5,TGTGCCAGCAGCTGGACCTCGAACGGGGAGACCCAGTACTTC,CASSWTSNGETQYF
TRBD2,-,TRBV29-1,TRBJ2-7,TGCAGCGTTGGGGGGGGTGATCGAGCCGGGACTAGCGTCTACGAGCAGTACTTC,CSVGGGDRAGTSVYEQYF
TRBD1,many,TRBV10-1,TRBJ1-6,TGCGCCAGCAGACAGGGGCTTAATTCACCCCTCCACTTT,CASRQGLNSPLHF
TRBD1,few,TRBV5-4,TRBJ1-2,TGTGCCACTCCAGGGGGAATGGACTATGGCTACACCTTC,CATPGGMDYGYTF
-,many,TRBV2,TRBJ1-5,TGTGCCAGCAGCTCCGGGGTTACTAATCAGCCCCAGCATTTT,CASSSGVTNQPQHF
-,few,TRBV5-1,TRBJ2-5,TGCGCCAGCAGCTTGTTATGGGGCGCGGAGACCCAGTACTTC,CASSLLWGAETQYF
TRBD1,few,TRBV3-1,TRBJ1-1,TGTGCCAGCAGCCCTCAGGGGGGAGAAGCTTTCTTT,CASSPQGGEAFF
-,-,TRBV18,TRBJ2-3,TGTGCCAGCTCACCACTCCAAGGGGGGGCTGGAGATACGCAGTATTTT,CASSPLQGGAGDTQYF
TRBD1,-,TRBV12-3/TRBV12-4,TRBJ1-2,TGTGCCAGCAGTCTACCAGGGGGAGGCTACACCTTC,CASSLPGGGYTF
-,few,TRBV29-1,TRBJ2-6,TGCAGCGTTGCCAAGGGTTCTGGGGCCAACGTCCTGACTTTC,CSVAKGSGANVLTF
TRBD2,-,TRBV7-2,TRBJ2-7,TGTGCCAGCAGCCGGGGACTAGCGGATATCTCCTACGAGCAGTACTTC,CASSRGLADISYEQYF
-,-,TRBV5-5,TRBJ1-4,TGTGCCAGCAAGAGGGTCACTAATGAAAAACTGTTTTTT,CASKRVTNEKLFF
TRBD1,few,TRBV29-1,TRBJ2-7,TGCAGCGTCTCCTCAGGACAGGGCTACGAGCAGTACTTC,CSVSSGQGYEQYF
-,many,TRBV18,TRBJ1-1,TGTGCCAGCTCATCCTCCAGGCAGGGTATGGAGCCTGAAGCTTTCTTT,CASSSSRQGMEPEAFF
-,few,TRBV6-5,TRBJ2-2,TGTGCCAGCAGTTACTCGGTCGGAAACACCGGGGAGCTGTTTTTT,CASSYSVGNTGELFF
-,-,TRBV27,TRBJ2-2,TGTGCCACTCAATTCCAGGGGGGACCTCAGGCCGGGGAGCTGTTTTTT,CATQFQGGPQAGELFF
-,-,TRBV6-5,TRBJ1-1,TGTGCCAGCACTCAGGGCCGGGGGGATGAAGCTTTCTTT,CASTQGRGDEAFF
TRBD1,many,TRBV24-1,TRBJ1-5,TGTGCCACCAGTGCCTCCGGACAGGGGGCCGCGGGGCCCCAGCATTTT,CATSASGQGAAGPQHF
TRBD2,many,TRBV6-5,TRBJ2-1,TGTGCCAGCAGTTACTCGCCTAGCGGGAATGAGCAGTTCTTC,CASSYSPSGNEQFF
-,many,TRBV5-1,TRBJ1-1,TGCGCCAGCAGCTTCAACCCTGGGACGCCTGAAGCTTTCTTT,CASSFNPGTPEAFF
TRBD1,-,TRBV7-9,TRBJ2-7,TGTGCCAGCAGCTTAGGGGGACAGAGCTACGAGCAGTACTTC,CASSLGGQSYEQYF
-,many,TRBV12-3/TRBV12-4,TRBJ2-4,TGTGCCAGCAGCGTAAAAAACATTCAGTACTTC,CASSVKNIQYF
TRBD1,few,TRBV5-1,TRBJ1-4,TGCGCCAGCAGCTCCACAGGGGTCGAGGAAAAACTGTTTTTT,CASSSTGVEEKLFF
-,-,TRBV3-1,TRBJ2-2,TGTGCCAGCAGCCAAGAACCGGGCGGCACCGGGGAGCTGTTTTTT,CASSQEPGGTGELFF
-,medium-sized,TRBV12-3/TRBV12-4,TRBJ1-1,TGTGCCAGCAGTTTAGGGCAGAACACTGAAGCTTTCTTT,CASSLGQNTEAFF
-,few,TRBV7-9,TRBJ2-2,TGTGCCAGCAGCACCACTTACGGGGAGCTGTTTTTT,CASSTTYGELFF
-,few,TRBV27,TRBJ2-2,TGTGCCAGCAGTCCTGCCCGGGGTCGTACCGGGGAGCTGTTTTTT,CASSPARGRTGELFF
TRBD1,many,TRBV12-3/TRBV12-4,TRBJ1-2,TGTGCCAGCAGTCCCGACAGGGGCCCCGCTGGTGGTGGCTACACCTTC,CASSPDRGPAGGGYTF
-,few,TRBV6-2/TRBV6-3,TRBJ2-7,TGTGCCAGCACCCGAGGAGGGACTGGGAGGAACGAGCAGTACTTC,CASTRGGTGRNEQYF
-,few,TRBV3-1,TRBJ1-2,TGTGCCAGCAGCCAAGACGAGTGGGGGTATGGCTACACCTTC,CASSQDEWGYGYTF
-,many,TRBV15,TRBJ2-3,TGTGCCACCAGCAGAGATCCCCTAGCTGCAGATACGCAGTATTTT,CATSRDPLAADTQYF
-,many,TRBV10-3,TRBJ1-5,TGTGCCATCAGTGGCAGGGCTGGTCAGCCCCAGCATTTT,CAISGRAGQPQHF
-,few,TRBV7-6,TRBJ2-5,TGTGCCAGCAGCCAGGGTACCTTTACTGAGACCCAGTACTTC,CASSQGTFTETQYF
TRBD2,-,TRBV7-8,TRBJ2-2,TGTGCCAGCAGCTTAAGCGGACTAGCGGGAGTAACCGGGGAGCTGTTTTTT,CASSLSGLAGVTGELFF
-,few,TRBV7-9,TRBJ2-2,TGTGCCAGCAGCTTTATATCAGGGAACACCGGGGAGCTGTTTTTT,CASSFISGNTGELFF